These T cell receptor beta chains were read from a single sample in a study of blood T cell repertoires in COVID-19. This table comes from immunoSEQ multiplex PCR, and its TCRdb copy is limited to in-frame clones, with some not included. Here the sample spans around 80,000 clones, about four fifths being singletons. Material for sequencing was peripheral blood. These receptors all stem from a human donor in a cohort sampled during active COVID-19. CDR3s include the opening cysteine and the closing phenylalanine or tryptophan. Fields, in order: CDR3 DNA, CDR3 protein, CDR3 length, J gene, clone size, D gene, V gene. D genes are given only for firm matches. Size tells how often a clone was seen (once, few, many) or the class of an expanded clone, and some rows leave it out.

TGTGCCGCGAGCGAGGTAGAAAATGGCCACACCTTC,CAASEVENGHTF,12,TRBJ1-2,.,.,TRBV2
TGTGCCAGCAGTGAACTTAGAGGGCTTCAAAAACTGTTTTTT,CASSELRGLQKLFF,14,TRBJ1-4,.,.,TRBV2
TGTGCCTGGAGGCACCAGGGGGCCTCAAACACTGAAGCTTTCTTT,CAWRHQGASNTEAFF,15,TRBJ1-1,once,TRBD1,TRBV30
TGCGCCAGCAGCTTGTCAGCGACGGGTAACACTGAAGCTTTCTTT,CASSLSATGNTEAFF,15,TRBJ1-1,.,.,TRBV5-1
TGTGCCAGCAGTGGCCCCTCCCGACAGGTGGCATACAATGAGCAGTTCTTC,CASSGPSRQVAYNEQFF,17,TRBJ2-1,.,.,TRBV25-1
TGTGCCAGCAGCCCAGGGGTTATCCAAGAGACCCAGTACTTC,CASSPGVIQETQYF,14,TRBJ2-5,.,.,TRBV9
TGCAGCGTTCCTGGACAGGGGGCCCATGGCTACACCTTC,CSVPGQGAHGYTF,13,TRBJ1-2,.,TRBD1,TRBV29-1
TGTGCCAGCAGCCCCGGGACTAGCGGGAGAGGTGAGCAGTTCTTC,CASSPGTSGRGEQFF,15,TRBJ2-1,.,TRBD2,TRBV9
TGTGCCAGCAGTGGAAGCGGGGGGGCCATTCAAGAGACCCAGTACTTC,CASSGSGGAIQETQYF,16,TRBJ2-5,.,TRBD2,TRBV6-1
TGTGCCAGCAGTTACTTCCTAGCCGGTGAGCAGTTCTTC,CASSYFLAGEQFF,13,TRBJ2-1,.,.,TRBV6-5
TGTGCCAGCAGCGTAGCCGGGACAGGCCAAGAGACCCAGTACTTC,CASSVAGTGQETQYF,15,TRBJ2-5,.,TRBD1,TRBV9
TGTGCCAGCAGCCCTTCCGAGACAAATAGTAATGAAAAACTGTTTTTT,CASSPSETNSNEKLFF,16,TRBJ1-4,.,.,TRBV5-6
TGTGCCAGCAGCCAGGACACGGCGAACACTGAAGCTTTCTTT,CASSQDTANTEAFF,14,TRBJ1-1,once,.,TRBV4-2
TGTGCCAGTACGAACCTAGCGGGGGGACCAAAGGATGAGCAGTTCTTC,CASTNLAGGPKDEQFF,16,TRBJ2-1,.,TRBD2,TRBV19
TGTGCCAGCTCGCGGACAGGGGTGAATGAGCAGTTCTTC,CASSRTGVNEQFF,13,TRBJ2-1,.,TRBD1,TRBV18
TGTGCCAGCTACCCGGGACAGGGCGGCTATGGCTACACCTTC,CASYPGQGGYGYTF,14,TRBJ1-2,once,TRBD1,TRBV2
TGCGCCAGCAGGCCTCGGGGGGATGAGCCTGGAAACACCATATATTTT,CASRPRGDEPGNTIYF,16,TRBJ1-3,.,.,TRBV5-1
TGTGCCAGCAGAACGACAGGGAACTATGGCTACACCTTC,CASRTTGNYGYTF,13,TRBJ1-2,few,TRBD1,TRBV6-5
TGTGCCAGTAGTATCGGAAGACTCGGGGACATTCAGTACTTC,CASSIGRLGDIQYF,14,TRBJ2-4,.,.,TRBV19
TGTGCCAGCAGCCCTGCGGGGAGCAATCAGCCCCAGCATTTT,CASSPAGSNQPQHF,14,TRBJ1-5,.,.,TRBV7-9
TGCGCCAGCTCCCTCGGGCGGGGGGGCCGAGGTGAGCAGTTCTTC,CASSLGRGGRGEQFF,15,TRBJ2-1,.,TRBD2,TRBV5-1
TGTGCCAGCAGCTTAAGTGAAAACAGGTTCTTC,CASSLSENRFF,11,TRBJ2-1,.,.,TRBV7-3
TGTGCCAGCAGTTTAAACCCCTTAGGGGCTCAGGCCTACGAGCAGTACTTC,CASSLNPLGAQAYEQYF,17,TRBJ2-7,.,.,TRBV27